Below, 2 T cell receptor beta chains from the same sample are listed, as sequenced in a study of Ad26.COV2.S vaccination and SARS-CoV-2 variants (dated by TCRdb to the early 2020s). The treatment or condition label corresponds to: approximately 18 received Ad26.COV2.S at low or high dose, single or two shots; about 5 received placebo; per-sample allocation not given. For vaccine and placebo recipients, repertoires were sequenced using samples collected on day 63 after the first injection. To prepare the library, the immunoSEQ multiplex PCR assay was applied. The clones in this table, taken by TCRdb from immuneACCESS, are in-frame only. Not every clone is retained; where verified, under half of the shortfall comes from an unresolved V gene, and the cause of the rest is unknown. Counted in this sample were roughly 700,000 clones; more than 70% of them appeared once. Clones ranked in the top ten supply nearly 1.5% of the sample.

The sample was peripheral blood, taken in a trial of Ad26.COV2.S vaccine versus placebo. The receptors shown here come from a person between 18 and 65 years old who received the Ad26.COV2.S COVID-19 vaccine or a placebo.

The CDR3 reads CASSSGPLAYNEQFF. The CDR3, as DNA: TGTGCCAGCAGTTCAGGGCCGCTAGCCTACAATGAGCAGTTCTTC. The rearrangement uses TRBV7-2 and TRBJ2-1, with D possibly being TRBD1 (5 bases). V was shortened by 6 bases and J by 2 bases, with 14 bases between the two germline ends. The CDR3 spans 15 residues. Germline V lookup: CDR1 SGHTA, CDR2 FQGNSA.

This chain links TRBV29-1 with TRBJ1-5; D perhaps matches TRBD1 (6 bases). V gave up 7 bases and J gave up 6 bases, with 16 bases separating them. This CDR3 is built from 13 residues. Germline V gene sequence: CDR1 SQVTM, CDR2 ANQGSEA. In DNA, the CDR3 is TGCAGCGCCGTAACAGGGATGTCTCAGCCCCAGCATTTT. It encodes CSAVTGMSQPQHF.